The present entry profiles one TCR beta chain with its context. The entry originates in a study of T-cell reconstitution after alpha-beta-depleted transplantation in children. Unique molecular identifiers were incorporated during preparation of the TCRbeta library. TCRdb re-called the PCR reads through MiXCR, storing one row per CDR3 protein. This repertoire shows 500,000 or so distinct CDR3 sequences, 32% found once; its top ten account for around 2.3%. V lost 4 bases and J lost 2, with 11 bases in between. The CDR3 is 14 residues long. Germline CDR1 SGHDN, CDR2 FVKESK. This chain links TRBV14 with TRBJ2-5, with D unclear. The sequences come from PBMCs from the stem cell graft donor, collected from the stem cell graft. This sequence originates from a human donor who donated a stem cell graft to a child with aplastic anemia. In DNA form, the CDR3 reads TGTGCCAGCAGCCCTTACAGTCCACAAGAGACCCAGTACTTC. This encodes CASSPYSPQETQYF.